This is a list of T cell receptor beta chains from one sample in a study. Clones were sequenced by immunoSEQ multiplex PCR, and TCRdb holds only the in-frame ones, with some missing. This sample carries approximately 70,000 clones, about 93% of them seen once, and the ten largest clones take 3.5% to 5.5%. Material: PBMCs. These receptors all stem from a man aged 35 to 55 with rheumatoid arthritis. The CDR3 runs from the conserved cysteine through the conserved F or W.

v_gene: TRBV30
j_gene: TRBJ2-4
CDR3aa: CAWNDGRVNIQYF

v_gene: TRBV19
j_gene: TRBJ1-1
CDR3aa: CASSSRQGGRNTEAFF

v_gene: TRBV25-1
j_gene: TRBJ1-5
CDR3aa: CASQNSNQPQHF

v_gene: TRBV15
j_gene: TRBJ2-3
CDR3aa: CATSRDFTVGTDTQYF

v_gene: TRBV25-1
j_gene: TRBJ1-2
CDR3aa: CASSIRGQGGYTF

v_gene: TRBV3-1/TRBV3-2
j_gene: TRBJ2-1
CDR3aa: CASSKIWGEGVYNEQFF

v_gene: TRBV25-1
j_gene: TRBJ1-3
CDR3aa: CASSERQGAGNTIYF

v_gene: TRBV19
j_gene: TRBJ2-3
CDR3aa: CASSLSNTQYF

v_gene: TRBV19
j_gene: TRBJ1-1
CDR3aa: CASTHASGATEAFF

v_gene: TRBV5-4
j_gene: TRBJ2-1
CDR3aa: CASSLVGQPYNEQFF

v_gene: TRBV9
j_gene: TRBJ2-1
CDR3aa: CASSGGGARQASSYNEQFF

v_gene: TRBV19
j_gene: TRBJ2-2
CDR3aa: CATEKGTGELFF

v_gene: TRBV7-9
j_gene: TRBJ2-1
CDR3aa: CASRTESYNEQFF

v_gene: TRBV27
j_gene: TRBJ1-2
CDR3aa: CASSFGGQYLYGYTF

v_gene: TRBV3-1/TRBV3-2
j_gene: TRBJ1-1
CDR3aa: CASSQGLFEAFF

v_gene: TRBV28
j_gene: TRBJ2-7
CDR3aa: CASSLEGAVYEQYF

v_gene: TRBV5-1
j_gene: TRBJ1-2
CDR3aa: CASSLVAGGTYGYTF